These 23 T cell receptor beta chains were sequenced from one sample in a study of siplizumab effects on memory and regulatory T cells. Data came from immunoSEQ multiplex PCR; TCRdb stores just in-frame clones and leaves some out. The profile shows 55,000 to 80,000 clones, 79% of them singletons. Specimen: memory CD4+ T cells sorted from blood. The receptor source for this set is a human donor in good health.

This clone is a singleton in its sample. This chain links TRBV7-7 with TRBJ2-5; D ambiguous. The CDR3 has 12 amino acids. Germline CDR1 SSHAT, CDR2 FNYEAQ (reference sequence). The V end was cut by 5 bases, the J end by 5 bases, with 9 bases between. CDR3 DNA sequence: TGTGCCAGCAGCCCAACTGTGGAGACCCAGTACTTC. Its translation: CASSPTVETQYF. Filled out from reference TRBV7-7 and TRBJ2-5, the complete variable domain reads GAGVSQSPRYKVTKRGQDVTLRCDPISSHATLYWYQQALGQGPEFLTYFNYEAQPDKSGLPSDRFSAERPEGSISTLTIQRTEQRDSAMYRCASSPTVETQYFGPGTRLLVL.

This clone showed up just once. The chain combines TRBV19 with TRBJ1-5, with D unclear. This CDR3 spans 14 amino acids. The V end lost 10 bases, the J end lost 0 bases, and 13 bases lay between the germline ends. Germline V gene lookup returns CDR1 LNHDA and CDR2 SQIVND (reference sequence). The CDR3 loop reads CATLSTYSNQPQHF. The CDR3 DNA reads as TGTGCCACCTTGTCAACATATAGCAATCAGCCCCAGCATTTT.

This chain joins TRBV7-2 and TRBJ2-1; D is uncertain. The V end lost 4 bases, the J end lost 7 bases, and 11 bases lay between the germline ends. The CDR3 is 13 amino acids. Germline CDR1 SGHTA, CDR2 FQGNSA. In DNA form, the CDR3 reads TGTGCCAGCAGCTCAGGAGTCTCAAATGAGCAGTTCTTC. Its protein product is CASSSGVSNEQFF.

The CDR3 DNA reads TGTGCCTGGAGTGGGACGAATCGACTAGCGGGGATTGAGCAGTTCTTC. Protein: CAWSGTNRLAGIEQFF. The V and J genes are TRBV30 and TRBJ2-1; 11 bases line up with TRBD2. Germline V gives CDR1 GTSNPN, CDR2 SVGIG (reference sequence). CDR3 size: 16 residues. The junction had 11 bases not matched to a gene; V was cut back by 1 base and J by 9 bases.

This chain connects TRBV11-3 to TRBJ1-1; no clear D. The CDR3 contains 13 residues. V lost 1 base to trimming and J lost 6 bases, with 9 bases between them. Germline V CDR1 and CDR2: SGHNT, YENEEA. The CDR3 loop is CASSLGPTAEAFF. In DNA, the CDR3 is TGTGCCAGCAGCTTAGGACCCACGGCTGAAGCTTTCTTT.

The rearrangement joins TRBV11-3 to TRBJ2-1; tentatively, D is TRBD1 or TRBD2 (6 bases each). The CDR3 has 16 amino acids. Trimming stripped 5 bases from V and 0 bases from J, with 14 bases between. Looked up from germline, CDR1 is SGHNT and CDR2 is YENEEA. Here the CDR3 reads CASSGGPPSSYNEQFF. DNA of the CDR3: TGTGCCAGCAGCGGGGGGCCACCGAGCTCCTACAATGAGCAGTTCTTC.

This clone was recorded a few times. This chain links TRBV30 with TRBJ2-5; D ambiguous. The CDR3 runs to 12 residues. Germline V lookup: CDR1 GTSNPN, CDR2 SVGIG (reference sequence). The germline V and J ends were trimmed by 0 bases and 2 bases, with 4 bases remaining between them. CDR3 DNA: TGTGCCTGGAGTGTAGGGCAAGAGACCCAGTACTTC. Its translation is CAWSVGQETQYF. The full variable domain, in which reference TRBV30 and TRBJ2-5 provide the parts outside the CDR3, is SQTIHQWPATLVQPVGSPLSLECTVEGTSNPNLYWYRQAAGRGLQLLFYSVGIGQISSEVPQNLSASRPQDRQFILSSKKLLLSDSGFYLCAWSVGQETQYFGPGTRLLVL.

The V call is TRBV28, the J call TRBJ1-2; maybe TRBD1 (5 bases). Germline CDR1 is MDHEN and CDR2 is SYDVKM. The CDR3 extends over 11 amino acids. Deletions cut 5 bases from V and 10 bases from J, with 11 bases between. Here the CDR3 reads CASSPGRIYTF. CDR3 DNA sequence: TGTGCCAGCAGTCCGGGACGGATCTACACCTTC.

A single count supports this clone. J is TRBJ2-2 and V is TRBV7-2; possible D gene TRBD1, 6 bases. The length of the CDR3 is 14 residues. V dropped 2 bases and J dropped 5 bases, with 9 bases sitting between them. Germline V gene data show CDR1 as SGHTA and CDR2 as FQGNSA. The CDR3, as DNA: TGTGCCAGCAGCTTAATCAGGGGAACCGGGGAGCTGTTTTTT. Protein: CASSLIRGTGELFF.

The CDR3 region is CASRGGRYYGYTF. The CDR3, as DNA: TGTGCCAGCAGAGGGGGGAGGTACTATGGCTACACCTTC. J is TRBJ1-2 and V is TRBV9; weak D call: TRBD1 (6 bases). The V end lost 5 bases, the J end lost 3 bases, and 11 bases lay between the germline ends. CDR3 size: 13 residues. Germline values: CDR1 SGDLS, CDR2 YYNGEE.

This clone was seen only once. The chain links TRBV7-9 to TRBJ1-6; 7 bases agree with TRBD1. This CDR3 spans 14 amino acids. Germline CDR1 reads SEHNR; CDR2 reads FQNEAQ (reference sequence). Trimming took 1 base from V and 9 from J; bases not matched to a gene: 3. The CDR3 coding sequence is TGTGCCAGCAGCTTAGGGGCAGGGGGTTCACCCCTCCACTTT. It is translated as CASSLGAGGSPLHF.

The chain combines TRBV10-3 with TRBJ1-1, with D unclear. The CDR3 runs 13 residues. Germline CDR1 and CDR2: ENHRY and SYGVKD. V lost 5 bases and J lost 1, with 8 bases in between. The CDR3 sequence: CAISRQPNTEAFF. The CDR3 DNA sequence: TGTGCCATCAGTCGCCAACCGAACACTGAAGCTTTCTTT.

The CDR3 sequence: CASSQVAGTGVSPLHF. The CDR3 DNA reads TGCGCCAGCAGCCAAGTGGCCGGGACAGGGGTTTCACCCCTCCACTTT. The V gene is TRBV4-1, the J gene TRBJ1-6; 10 bases align to TRBD1. Germline values: CDR1 MGHRA, CDR2 YSYEKL. The J segment lost 9 bases and the V segment lost 1 base, leaving 6 bases of the junction unmatched. The length of the CDR3 is 16 residues.

The chain recombines TRBV11-2 with TRBJ2-1; D is possibly TRBD2 (5 bases). Germline V gene sequence: CDR1 SGHAT, CDR2 FQNNGV. The CDR3 sequence is 12 residues long. Deletions cut 0 bases from V and 8 bases from J, with 5 bases between. CDR3 sequence reads: CASSLDGDEQFF. The CDR3 nucleotides read TGTGCCAGCAGCTTAGACGGGGATGAGCAGTTCTTC.

This rearrangement joins TRBV20-1 to TRBJ2-5; D unclear. The J call may be incorrect, as the DNA end agrees better with TRBJ2-7. This CDR3 contains 11 residues. Germline CDR1 DFQATT, CDR2 SNEGSKA (reference sequence). Here the CDR3 reads CSAREMYEQYF. Here the CDR3 DNA reads TGCAGTGCTAGAGAGATGTACGAGCAGTACTTC.

V gene TRBV10-2 combines with J gene TRBJ2-3; tentatively, D is TRBD2 (5 bases). Germline CDR1 is WSHSY and CDR2 is SAAADI. There are 16 residues in the CDR3. V was trimmed by 4 bases and J by 2 bases, leaving 16 bases between them. For the CDR3, the DNA is TGCGCCAGCAGTGTGGAGGACGGATTCTCCACAGATACGCAGTATTTT. This encodes CASSVEDGFSTDTQYF.

This clone was seen only a few times. This sequence joins TRBV7-9 and TRBJ2-1, with D possibly TRBD1 on 6 matching bases. V was clipped by 6 bases and J by 4 bases, with 19 bases between them. The germline gives CDR1 SEHNR, CDR2 FQNEAQ (reference sequence). The CDR3 is 16 amino acids. The CDR3 sequence: CASSSLQGPLYNEQFF. The CDR3 nucleotides read TGTGCCAGCAGTTCATTACAGGGTCCCCTATACAATGAGCAGTTCTTC.

The chain employs TRBV19 and TRBJ2-3, with 8 bases fitting TRBD1. The CDR3 is 14 amino acids. Germline lookup yields CDR1 LNHDA and CDR2 SQIVND (reference sequence). V trimming: 5 bases; J trimming: 3 bases; junction bases outside the gene matches: 4. The CDR3 spells CASSGQGATDTQYF. In DNA form, the CDR3 reads TGTGCCAGTAGTGGGCAGGGGGCAACAGATACGCAGTATTTT.

The chain is built from TRBV5-6 and TRBJ1-5; no clear D gene. Germline V gene data show CDR1 as SGHDT and CDR2 as YYEEEE. The CDR3 has 15 amino acids. V lost 1 base to trimming and J lost 2 bases, with 10 bases between them. In DNA, the CDR3 is TGTGCCAGCAGCTTGTACGGGTTTGGCAATCAGCCCCAGCATTTT. Encoded protein: CASSLYGFGNQPQHF.

This clone was seen more than once but under ten times. The chain has TRBV7-2 and TRBJ1-2, with D perhaps TRBD1 (5 bases). The V gene's germline CDR1 is SGHTA and CDR2 FQGNSA. The CDR3 consists of 14 residues. V was pared by 5 bases and J by 4 bases, with 14 bases between. This CDR3 reads CASSLQRGGYGYTF. As DNA, the CDR3 is TGTGCCAGCAGCCTCCAGAGGGGAGGCTATGGCTACACCTTC.

The gene calls are TRBV5-5 and TRBJ1-6; D perhaps matches TRBD1 (5 bases). The CDR3 spans 15 residues. V was trimmed by 3 bases and J by 4 bases, leaving 11 bases between them. CDR1 is SGHKS, CDR2 YYEKEE, per germline (reference sequence). The CDR3 coding sequence is TGTGCCAGCAGCTCCCCAGGGACTTATAATTCACCCCTCCACTTT. Encoded protein: CASSSPGTYNSPLHF.

The V gene is TRBV19, the J gene TRBJ1-4, with TRBD1 identical over 7 bases. Germline V gene data show CDR1 as LNHDA and CDR2 as SQIVND (reference sequence). The CDR3 is made up of 15 amino acids. V dropped 5 bases and J dropped 6; count of bases not matched to a gene: 9. The CDR3 nucleotides read TGTGCCAGTAGTGGTACCGGGACAGAGCATGAAAAACTGTTTTTT. Translated: CASSGTGTEHEKLFF.

This clone was recorded a few times. This chain uses TRBV28 with TRBJ2-4; D unclear. Germline CDR1 MDHEN, CDR2 SYDVKM. There are 10 residues in the CDR3. Trimming took off 5 bases at V and 9 bases at J, with 5 bases between the two ends. CDR3 coding DNA: TGTGCCAGCAGTCGTACCATTCAGTACTTC. It translates to CASSRTIQYF.